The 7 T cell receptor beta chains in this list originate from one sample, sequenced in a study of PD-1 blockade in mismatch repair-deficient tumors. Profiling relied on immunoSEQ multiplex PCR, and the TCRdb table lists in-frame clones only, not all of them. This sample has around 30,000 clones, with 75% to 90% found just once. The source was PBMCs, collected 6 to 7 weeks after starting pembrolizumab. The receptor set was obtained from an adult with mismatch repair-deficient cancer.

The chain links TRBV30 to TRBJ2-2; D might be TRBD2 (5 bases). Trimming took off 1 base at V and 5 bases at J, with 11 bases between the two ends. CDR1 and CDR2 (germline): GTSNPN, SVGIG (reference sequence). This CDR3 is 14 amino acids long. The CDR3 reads CAWSANLATGELFF. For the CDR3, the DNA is TGTGCCTGGAGTGCCAACTTAGCGACCGGGGAGCTGTTTTTT. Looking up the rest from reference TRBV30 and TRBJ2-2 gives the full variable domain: SQTIHQWPATLVQPVGSPLSLECTVEGTSNPNLYWYRQAAGRGLQLLFYSVGIGQISSEVPQNLSASRPQDRQFILSSKKLLLSDSGFYLCAWSANLATGELFFGEGSRLTVL.

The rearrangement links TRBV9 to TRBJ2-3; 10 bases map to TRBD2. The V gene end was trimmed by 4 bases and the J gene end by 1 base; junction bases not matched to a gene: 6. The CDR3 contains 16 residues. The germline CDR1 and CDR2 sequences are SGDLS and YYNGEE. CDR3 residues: CASSPGGTSGTDTQYF. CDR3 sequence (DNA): TGTGCCAGCAGCCCCGGGGGGACTAGCGGCACAGATACGCAGTATTTT.

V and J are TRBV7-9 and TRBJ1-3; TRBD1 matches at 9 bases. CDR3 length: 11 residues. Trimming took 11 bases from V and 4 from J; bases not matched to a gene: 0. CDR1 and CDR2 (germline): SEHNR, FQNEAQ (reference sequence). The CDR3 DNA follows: TGTGCCGGGACAGGGGGAAACACCATATATTTT. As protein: CAGTGGNTIYF. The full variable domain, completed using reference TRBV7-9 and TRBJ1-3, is DTGVSQNPRHKITKRGQNVTFRCDPISEHNRLYWYRQTLGQGPEFLTYFQNEAQLEKSRLLSDRFSAERPKGSFSTLEIQRTEQGDSAMYLCAGTGGNTIYFGEGSWLTVV.

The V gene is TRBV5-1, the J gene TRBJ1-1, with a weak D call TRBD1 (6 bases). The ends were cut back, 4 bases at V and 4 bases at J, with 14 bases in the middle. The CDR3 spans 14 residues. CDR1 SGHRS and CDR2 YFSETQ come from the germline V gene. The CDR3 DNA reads TGCGCCAGCAGCCAAGGGGGAGAGGCCACTGAAGCTTTCTTT. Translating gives CASSQGGEATEAFF. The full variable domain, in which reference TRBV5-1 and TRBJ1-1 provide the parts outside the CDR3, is KAGVTQTPRYLIKTRGQQVTLSCSPISGHRSVSWYQQTPGQGLQFLFEYFSETQRNKGNFPGRFSGRQFSNSRSEMNVSTLELGDSALYLCASSQGGEATEAFFGQGTRLTVV.

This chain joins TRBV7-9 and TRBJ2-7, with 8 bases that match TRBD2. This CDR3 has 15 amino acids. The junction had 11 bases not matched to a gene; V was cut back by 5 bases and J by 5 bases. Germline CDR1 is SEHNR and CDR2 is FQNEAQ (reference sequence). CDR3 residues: CASSPSWREVHEQYF. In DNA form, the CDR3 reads TGTGCCAGCAGCCCTTCGTGGCGGGAGGTCCACGAGCAGTACTTC. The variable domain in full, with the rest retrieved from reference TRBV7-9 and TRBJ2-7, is DTGVSQNPRHKITKRGQNVTFRCDPISEHNRLYWYRQTLGQGPEFLTYFQNEAQLEKSRLLSDRFSAERPKGSFSTLEIQRTEQGDSAMYLCASSPSWREVHEQYFGPGTRLTVT.

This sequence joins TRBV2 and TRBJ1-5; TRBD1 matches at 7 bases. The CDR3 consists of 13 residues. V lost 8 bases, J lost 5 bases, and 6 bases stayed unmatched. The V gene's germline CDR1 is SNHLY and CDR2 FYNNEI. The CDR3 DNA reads TGTGCCAGCGCCCGACAGGGACATCAGCCCCAGCATTTT. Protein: CASARQGHQPQHF.

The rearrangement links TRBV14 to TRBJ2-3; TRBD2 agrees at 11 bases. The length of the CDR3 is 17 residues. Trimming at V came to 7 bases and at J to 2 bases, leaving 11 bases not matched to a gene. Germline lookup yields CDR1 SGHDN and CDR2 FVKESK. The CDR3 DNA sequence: TGTGCCAGCATTTTTGGGGGACTAGCGGAGAACACAGATACGCAGTATTTT. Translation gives CASIFGGLAENTDTQYF. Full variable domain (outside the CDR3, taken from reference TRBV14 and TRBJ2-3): EAGVTQFPSHSVIEKGQTVTLRCDPISGHDNLYWYRRVMGKEIKFLLHFVKESKQDESGMPNNRFLAERTGGTYSTLKVQPAELEDSGVYFCASIFGGLAENTDTQYFGPGTRLTVL.